These 16 T cell receptor beta chains were sequenced from one sample in a study of early T cells in non-severe SARS-CoV-2 infection. TCRdb ran MiXCR on the 5' RACE reads and lists one entry per CDR3 protein. Altogether 85,000 to 100,000 distinct CDR3 sequences are present, less than 15% being singletons, with the ten largest covering about 2.1%. Source material: whole blood. All receptors derive from an adult who was a healthcare worker with PCR-confirmed SARS-CoV-2 infection or an uninfected control (not recorded which).

This clonotype was counted many times. The genes are TRBV7-2 and TRBJ2-1; D uncertain. In germline, CDR1 is SGHTA, CDR2 FQGNSA. V shed 1 base and J shed 9 bases, with 10 bases lying between them. The CDR3 is 13 residues long. CDR3 residues: CASSLEQGVEQFF. The CDR3 nucleotides read TGTGCCAGCAGCTTAGAGCAAGGTGTTGAGCAGTTCTTC. Full variable domain (missing parts from reference TRBV7-2 and TRBJ2-1): GAGVSQSPSNKVTEKGKDVELRCDPISGHTALYWYRQSLGQGLEFLIYFQGNSAPDKSGLPSDRFSAERTGGSVSTLTIQRTQQEDSAVYLCASSLEQGVEQFFGPGTRLTVL.

This clonotype was recorded at least ten times. The chain has TRBV27 and TRBJ2-5; 7 nucleotides match TRBD2. This CDR3 has 14 residues. V was pared by 6 bases and J by 4 bases, with 8 bases of the junction left unmatched. Germline V CDR1 and CDR2: MNHEY, SMNVEV (reference sequence). This CDR3 reads CASRAQGGIETQYF. CDR3 coding DNA: TGTGCCAGCAGGGCGCAGGGAGGGATAGAGACCCAGTACTTC.

The chain links TRBV7-9 to TRBJ1-3; 9 bases map to TRBD1. Germline trimming cut 3 bases from V and 4 bases from J; bases unmatched to any gene: 4. The CDR3 covers 15 residues. The germline CDR1 and CDR2 sequences are SEHNR and FQNEAQ (reference sequence). DNA of the CDR3: TGTGCCAGCAGCTTCCGGACAGGGGCCGGAAACACCATATATTTT. This translates into CASSFRTGAGNTIYF.

This clonotype was recorded many times. The chain combines TRBV28 with TRBJ2-3, with D possibly matching TRBD1 (7 bases). Trimming cost V 4 bases and J 0 bases, with 29 bases left between them. Germline-derived CDR1 and CDR2 are MDHEN and SYDVKM. The CDR3 loop spans 21 amino acids. The CDR3 sequence: CASSWRDQGVVVEQSTDTQYF. For the CDR3, the DNA is TGTGCCAGCAGTTGGCGGGACCAGGGGGTTGTCGTCGAGCAAAGCACAGATACGCAGTATTTT.

The gene calls are TRBV18 and TRBJ2-1; 7 bases map to TRBD1. The germline V gene has CDR1 KGHSH and CDR2 LQKENI. The ends lost 5 bases at V and 10 bases at J; junction bases unmatched: 2. The CDR3 is made up of 11 amino acids. The CDR3, as DNA: TGTGCCAGCTCATCGGACAGGGAGCAGTTCTTC. This sequence encodes CASSSDREQFF.

The genes are TRBV28 and TRBJ1-2; TRBD1 aligns across 7 bases. CDR3 length equals 13 residues. Germline loops: CDR1 MDHEN, CDR2 SYDVKM. The V and J ends lost 4 bases and 11 bases, in that order; junction bases with no gene match: 10. CDR3 loop: CASSSGFRDSYTF. In DNA form, the CDR3 reads TGTGCCAGCAGTTCAGGCTTCAGGGACAGTTACACCTTC.

The J gene is TRBJ2-1, the V gene TRBV20-1, with 15 bases lining up with TRBD2. The germline gives CDR1 DFQATT, CDR2 SNEGSKA (reference sequence). CDR3 length equals 20 residues. The trim removed 0 bases at V and 0 bases at J, leaving 9 bases unmatched. The CDR3 sequence is CSARDFYGTSGGSSYNEQFF. CDR3 coding DNA: TGCAGTGCTAGAGATTTTTATGGGACTAGCGGGGGGAGCTCCTACAATGAGCAGTTCTTC.

The rearrangement joins TRBV7-6 to TRBJ1-1; a possible D gene is TRBD1 (5 bases). Germline V gene sequence: CDR1 SGHVS, CDR2 FNYEAQ. The CDR3 totals 13 residues. Deletions cut 1 base from V and 7 bases from J, with 10 bases between. The CDR3 sequence: CASSLVWGDEAFF. The CDR3 coding sequence is TGTGCCAGCAGCTTAGTATGGGGGGATGAAGCTTTCTTT.

Many counts were recorded for this clonotype. The chain links TRBV5-1 to TRBJ1-5; TRBD1 aligns across 11 bases. V was clipped by 2 bases and J by 6 bases; unmatched bases: 1. Germline V gene sequence: CDR1 SGHRS, CDR2 YFSETQ. The CDR3 runs 14 residues. CDR3 in amino acids: CASSLGTGGQPQHF. CDR3 nucleotide sequence: TGCGCCAGCAGCTTAGGGACAGGGGGTCAGCCCCAGCATTTT.

The V gene is TRBV6-2 or TRBV6-3, the J gene TRBJ1-2; 7 bases align to TRBD1. Germline trimming cut 8 bases from V and 6 bases from J; bases unmatched to any gene: 9. Germline V gene lookup returns CDR1 MNHEY and CDR2 SVGEGT. This CDR3 contains 13 residues. DNA for the CDR3: TGTGCCAGCGGACAGGTGAGGACGGATGGCTACACCTTC. Protein product: CASGQVRTDGYTF.

This clonotype was observed at least ten times. V and J are TRBV7-2 and TRBJ2-6; 10 bases are shared with TRBD1. The length of the CDR3 is 16 residues. Germline V gene sequence: CDR1 SGHTA, CDR2 FQGNSA. Trimming removed 5 bases from V and 2 bases from J; junction bases left unmatched: 3. The CDR3: CASSLGQGTGANVLTF. The CDR3 nucleotides read TGTGCCAGCAGCCTGGGACAGGGGACTGGGGCCAACGTCCTGACTTTC.

Comment on this clonotype: This clone may be a read error of a much larger clone one base away. In this CDR3 the conserved last residue, phenylalanine or tryptophan, is missing, so a read error is likely. The rearrangement links TRBV5-1 to TRBJ2-3, with D unclear. This CDR3 is built from 16 residues. Germline lookup yields CDR1 SGHRS and CDR2 YFSETQ. V lost 0 bases and J lost 0, with 11 bases in between. CDR3 amino acids: CASSLGGSESTDTQYL. Written as DNA, the CDR3 is TGCGCCAGCAGCTTGGGTGGTAGTGAGAGCACAGATACGCAGTATTTG.

V and J are TRBV7-2 and TRBJ2-1, with 10 nucleotides matching TRBD2. The V gene's germline CDR1 is SGHTA and CDR2 FQGNSA. The length of the CDR3 is 15 residues. V lost 1 base to trimming and J lost 8 bases; unmatched junction nucleotides: 5. For the CDR3, the DNA is TGTGCCAGCAGCTTAGAACTAGCGGGGTACGATGAGCAGTTCTTC. It codes for CASSLELAGYDEQFF.

At least ten counts were recorded for this clonotype. This chain joins TRBV25-1 and TRBJ2-3; tentatively, D is TRBD1 (5 bases). Germline V gives CDR1 MGHDK, CDR2 SYGVNS. CDR3 size: 14 residues. The V gene lost 0 bases and the J gene lost 7 bases, with 11 bases spanning the gap. In DNA, the CDR3 is TGTGCCAGCAGTGAATATTACGGACAAAATACGCAGTATTTT. It translates to CASSEYYGQNTQYF.

There are many counts of this clonotype. This chain links TRBV6-2 or TRBV6-3 with TRBJ2-3, with TRBD2 identical over 13 bases. The V gene's germline CDR1 is MNHEY and CDR2 SVGEGT. This CDR3 has 15 amino acids. V lost 2 bases, J lost 4 bases, and 0 bases stayed unmatched. The DNA for the CDR3 is TGTGCCAGCAGTTACGGGACTAGCGGGGCAGATACGCAGTATTTT. It specifies CASSYGTSGADTQYF.

In its sample, this clonotype was seen a few times. The chain has TRBV28 and TRBJ2-7; unclear D gene. The germline CDR1 and CDR2 sequences are MDHEN and SYDVKM. V was clipped by 2 bases and J by 1 base, with 12 bases between them. CDR3 length: 15 amino acids. The CDR3 DNA sequence: TGTGCCAGCAGTTTACGTGGCAAACCATCCTACGAGCAGTACTTC. Its translation: CASSLRGKPSYEQYF.